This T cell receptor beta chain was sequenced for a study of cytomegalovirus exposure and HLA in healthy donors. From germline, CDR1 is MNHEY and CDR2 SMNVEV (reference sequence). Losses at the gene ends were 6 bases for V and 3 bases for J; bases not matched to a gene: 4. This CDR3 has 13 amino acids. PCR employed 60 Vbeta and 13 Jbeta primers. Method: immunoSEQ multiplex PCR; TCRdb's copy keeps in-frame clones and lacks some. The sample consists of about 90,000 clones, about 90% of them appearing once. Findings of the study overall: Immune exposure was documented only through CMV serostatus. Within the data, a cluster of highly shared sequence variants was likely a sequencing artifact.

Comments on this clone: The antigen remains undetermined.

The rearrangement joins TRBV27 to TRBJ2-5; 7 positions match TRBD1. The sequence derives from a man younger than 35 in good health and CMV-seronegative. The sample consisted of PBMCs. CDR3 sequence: CASSTGQKETQYF. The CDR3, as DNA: TGTGCCAGCAGCACGGGACAGAAAGAGACCCAGTACTTC.